The 12 T cell receptor beta chains presented below share a single source sample, sequenced in a study of blood T cell repertoires in COVID-19. Some clones are missing from TCRdb's copy, which holds only in-frame ones; the method was immunoSEQ multiplex PCR. This table holds about 280,000 clones, roughly nine tenths found once. Sequences were obtained from peripheral blood. The receptors stem from a man aged 40-55 years with active or convalescent COVID-19.

V usage is TRBV20-1 and J usage is TRBJ2-5; tentative D call: TRBD2 (6 bases). The CDR3 spans 11 residues. The germline V gene has CDR1 DFQATT and CDR2 SNEGSKA (reference sequence). Trimming cost V 7 bases and J 5 bases, with 11 bases left between them. CDR3 sequence (DNA): TGCAGTGGAGGAGGGATCGAGACCCAGTACTTC. Protein product: CSGGGIETQYF.

The chain combines TRBV5-1 with TRBJ2-5, with a tentative D call TRBD1 (6 bases). V gave up 6 bases and J gave up 2 bases, with 14 bases separating them. Germline loops: CDR1 SGHRS, CDR2 YFSETQ. The CDR3 length is 14 residues. The CDR3 loop reads CASTSGTLQETQYF. In nucleotides, the CDR3 is TGCGCCAGCACCTCCGGGACACTTCAAGAGACCCAGTACTTC.

This clone was recorded a few times. The chain employs TRBV29-1 and TRBJ1-2, with D unclear. This CDR3 spans 14 amino acids. Germline V gene sequence: CDR1 SQVTM, CDR2 ANQGSEA. The germline V and J ends were trimmed by 1 base and 1 base, with 10 bases remaining between them. The CDR3 region has the DNA TGCAGCGTTGAAGGTCATAGACTTAACTATGGCTACACCTTC. It codes for CSVEGHRLNYGYTF.

The chain couples TRBV28 to TRBJ2-7, with D possibly being TRBD2 (7 bases). CDR1 and CDR2 from the germline V gene are MDHEN and SYDVKM. The CDR3 sequence is 14 residues long. The germline V and J ends were trimmed by 2 bases and 5 bases, with 13 bases remaining between them. The CDR3 loop reads CASSLGEGGHEQYF. CDR3 bases: TGTGCCAGCAGTTTAGGGGAGGGGGGCCACGAGCAGTACTTC.

The chain employs TRBV30 and TRBJ2-7, with 7 bases identical to TRBD2. Per the germline V gene, CDR1 is GTSNPN and CDR2 is SVGIG (reference sequence). V lost 3 bases to trimming and J lost 2 bases; unmatched junction nucleotides: 4. This CDR3 region has 13 residues. CDR3 bases: TGTGCCTGGAGATGGCGGGGGACCTACGAGCAGTACTTC. Protein: CAWRWRGTYEQYF.

The V and J genes are TRBV5-6 and TRBJ2-2; D possibly corresponds to TRBD2 (5 bases). From germline, CDR1 is SGHDT and CDR2 YYEEEE. The ends were cut back, 4 bases at V and 6 bases at J, with 13 bases in the middle. The CDR3 sequence is 14 residues long. The CDR3 DNA follows: TGTGCCAGCAGCCCGGGAACTGTACCCGGGGAGCTGTTTTTT. It yields the protein CASSPGTVPGELFF.

This chain uses TRBV5-1 with TRBJ2-5; D may be TRBD1 (5 bases). CDR1 is SGHRS and CDR2 is YFSETQ in the germline V gene. This CDR3 spans 14 amino acids. Between the trimmed V and J ends, which lost 1 base and 0 bases, there was a span of 7 bases. The CDR3 region is CASSLSGHQETQYF. The CDR3 region has the DNA TGCGCCAGCAGCTTGTCAGGGCACCAAGAGACCCAGTACTTC. The variable domain in full, with the rest retrieved from reference TRBV5-1 and TRBJ2-5, is KAGVTQTPRYLIKTRGQQVTLSCSPISGHRSVSWYQQTPGQGLQFLFEYFSETQRNKGNFPGRFSGRQFSNSRSEMNVSTLELGDSALYLCASSLSGHQETQYFGPGTRLLVL.

This clone occurred once. V is TRBV4-2 and J is TRBJ2-1, with a weak D call TRBD1 (7 bases). Looked up from germline, CDR1 is LGHNA and CDR2 is YNFKEQ. V shed 0 bases and J shed 9 bases, with 21 bases lying between them. The CDR3 length is 17 residues. The CDR3 coding sequence is TGTGCCAGCAGCCAAGATGTCACACGGCGCCAGGGGGGTGAGCAGTTCTTC. Amino acids: CASSQDVTRRQGGEQFF.

The DNA for the CDR3 is TGTGCCTCTGGGGGCCAGAACACAGATACGCAGTATTTT. It translates to CASGGQNTDTQYF. The chain is built from TRBV6-5 and TRBJ2-3, with D tentatively TRBD1 (6 bases). The germline V gene has CDR1 MNHEY and CDR2 SVGAGI. CDR3 length: 13 amino acids. The ends were cut back, 11 bases at V and 2 bases at J, with 14 bases in the middle.

This chain links TRBV11-2 with TRBJ1-2, with D maybe TRBD1 (6 bases). CDR1 and CDR2 from the germline V gene are SGHAT and FQNNGV. The V end was cut by 5 bases, the J end by 1 base, with 11 bases between. CDR3 size: 14 residues. The CDR3 protein is CASSQGQSNYGYTF. The CDR3, as DNA: TGTGCCAGCAGCCAGGGGCAGAGTAACTATGGCTACACCTTC.

The genes are TRBV2 and TRBJ2-2; D is perhaps TRBD2 (6 bases). Germline V gene sequence: CDR1 SNHLY, CDR2 FYNNEI. The CDR3 is 14 amino acids. The germline V and J ends were trimmed by 10 bases and 6 bases, with 18 bases remaining between them. CDR3 DNA: TGTGCCACAACCGGGGGTCGGAAGGCCGGGGAGCTGTTTTTT. Translation: CATTGGRKAGELFF. The variable domain in full, completed from reference TRBV2 and TRBJ2-2, reads EPEVTQTPSHQVTQMGQEVILRCVPISNHLYFYWYRQILGQKVEFLVSFYNNEISEKSEIFDDQFSVERPDGSNFTLKIRSTKLEDSAMYFCATTGGRKAGELFFGEGSRLTVL.

This chain connects TRBV12-3 or TRBV12-4 to TRBJ2-1; D ambiguous. Trimming shortened V by 5 bases and J by 3 bases, and 8 bases separated the two germline ends. This CDR3 contains 13 residues. This chain's CDR3 is CASSPPSYNEQFF. The CDR3, as DNA: TGTGCCAGCAGTCCCCCGAGCTACAATGAGCAGTTCTTC.